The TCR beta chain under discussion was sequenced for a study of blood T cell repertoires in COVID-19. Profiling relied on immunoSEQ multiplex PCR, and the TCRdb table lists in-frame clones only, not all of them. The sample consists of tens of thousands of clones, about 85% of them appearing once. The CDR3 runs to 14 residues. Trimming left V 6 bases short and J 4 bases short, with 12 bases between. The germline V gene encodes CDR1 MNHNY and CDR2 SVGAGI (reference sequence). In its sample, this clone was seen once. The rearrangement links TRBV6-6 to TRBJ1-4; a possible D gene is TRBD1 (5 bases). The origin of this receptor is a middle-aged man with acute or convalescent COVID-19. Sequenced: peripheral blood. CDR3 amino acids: CASSPNRSNEKLFF. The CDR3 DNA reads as TGTGCCAGCAGCCCCAACAGGAGTAATGAAAAACTGTTTTTT.